This T cell receptor beta chain stems from a study of blood T cell repertoires in COVID-19. The overall study: Nucleic acid was either cDNA or gDNA, and it came from T cells, B-cell-depleted T cells, or PBMCs.

The V and J ends lost 4 bases and 3 bases, in that order; junction bases with no gene match: 3. Germline V lookup: CDR1 MGHRA, CDR2 YSYEKL. The CDR3 has 14 residues. Participants were placed into cohorts based on the clinical history they reported. The assay was immunoSEQ multiplex PCR, and TCRdb's table has in-frame clones only and misses some. Here the sample spans 200,000 to 250,000 clones, about 93% being singletons. Sequencing was done on a sample of PBMCs or T cells enriched from blood (not recorded which). The receptor comes from a woman aged 18-29 years who had recovered from COVID-19. The rearrangement links TRBV4-1 to TRBJ2-1; 7 bases fit TRBD2. The CDR3 sequence: CASSPRGVYNEQFF. Written as DNA, the CDR3 is TGCGCCAGCAGCCCCCGGGGGGTCTACAATGAGCAGTTCTTC.